These 5 T cell receptor beta chains share one sample of origin, sequenced in a study of T cell clonality in common variable immunodeficiency. General study findings and limits: In common variable immunodeficiency, TCR beta chains reportedly carried fewer deletions and N-nucleotide insertions.

Only in-frame clones appear in the TCRdb table, and some are missing; sequencing was by immunoSEQ multiplex PCR. The sample has tens of thousands of clones, none seen only once; the top ten hold approximately 5.5%. Antigen specificity for these receptors is unknown. Sequencing was carried out using peripheral blood mononuclear cells. All receptors come from a human donor with common variable immunodeficiency.

In its sample, this clone was seen many times. The sequenced CDR3 bases are TGCGCCAGCAGCTTGGACCCGGCCGGGGAG. Translated: CASSLDPAGE. The full CDR3 reads CASSLDPAGELFF. This rearrangement joins TRBV5-1 to TRBJ2-2; the D is unclear. The read comes to an end 3 residues before the CDR3 does, leaving the germline J gene to fill in the end. This CDR3 is built from 13 residues. V was trimmed by 0 bases and J by 6 bases, leaving 6 bases between them. Germline assignment: CDR1 SGHRS and CDR2 YFSETQ.

This clone was counted at least ten times. The read ends 3 residues before the CDR3 terminus; that terminus is restored from the germline J gene. This rearrangement joins TRBV6-1 to TRBJ1-3; a possible D gene is TRBD1 (6 bases). Germline V lookup: CDR1 MNHNS, CDR2 SASEGT. The CDR3 loop spans 17 amino acids. V lost 2 bases and J 1 base, leaving 15 bases between the germline ends. CDR3 sequence reads: CASSEYFGQRSGNTIYF. Incomplete CDR3 DNA: TGTGCCAGCAGTGAATACTTCGGACAGCGTTCTGGAAACACC.

This clone has just a few counts. The CDR3 spells CASRGRQGAGELFF. CDR3 DNA (partial): TGTGCCAGTAGAGGAAGGCAGGGGGCCGGGGAG. This chain joins TRBV19 and TRBJ2-2; the match to TRBD1 covers 7 bases. The read terminates 3 residues before the CDR3 end, so the remaining end is supplied by the germline J gene. The J segment lost 6 bases and the V segment lost 6 bases, leaving 7 bases of the junction unmatched. Germline V lookup: CDR1 LNHDA, CDR2 SQIVND (reference sequence). The CDR3 extends over 14 amino acids.

The table lists this clone with many counts. The read ends 3 residues early relative to the CDR3; the germline J gene fills the gap. This chain uses TRBV15 with TRBJ1-6; 7 bases fit TRBD1. Trimming took 0 bases from V and 6 from J; bases not matched to a gene: 2. Germline assignment: CDR1 LNHNV and CDR2 YYDKDF (reference sequence). This CDR3 is built from 15 residues. The CDR3 region is CATSREEGANSPLHF. The sequenced CDR3 bases are TGTGCCACCAGCAGAGAGGAGGGGGCTAATTCACCC.

About this clone itself: Read coverage stops 3 residues before the CDR3 terminus; the germline J gene supplies the remainder. This rearrangement joins TRBV6-2 or TRBV6-3 to TRBJ2-5; 7 bases are shared with TRBD2. Trimming took 2 bases from V and 1 from J; bases not matched to a gene: 4. The germline V gene encodes CDR1 MNHEY and CDR2 SVGEGT. This CDR3 has 15 amino acids. CDR3 DNA (partial): TGTGCCAGCAGTTACGGTCCGGGGGGCCAAGAGACC. Translation gives CASSYGPGGQET. The whole CDR3 sequence reads CASSYGPGGQETQYF.